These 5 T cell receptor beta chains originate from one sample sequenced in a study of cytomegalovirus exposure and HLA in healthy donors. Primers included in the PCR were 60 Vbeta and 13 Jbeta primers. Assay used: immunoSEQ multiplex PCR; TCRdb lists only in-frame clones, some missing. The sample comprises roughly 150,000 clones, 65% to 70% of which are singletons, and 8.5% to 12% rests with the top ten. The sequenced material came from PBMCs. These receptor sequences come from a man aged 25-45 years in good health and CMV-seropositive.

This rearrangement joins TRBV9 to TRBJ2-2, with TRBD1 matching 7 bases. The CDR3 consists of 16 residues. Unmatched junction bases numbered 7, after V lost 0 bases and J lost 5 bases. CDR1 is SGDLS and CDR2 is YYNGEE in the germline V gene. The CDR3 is CASSVAPDRRTGELFF. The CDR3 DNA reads TGTGCCAGCAGCGTAGCTCCGGACAGGCGGACCGGGGAGCTGTTTTTT.

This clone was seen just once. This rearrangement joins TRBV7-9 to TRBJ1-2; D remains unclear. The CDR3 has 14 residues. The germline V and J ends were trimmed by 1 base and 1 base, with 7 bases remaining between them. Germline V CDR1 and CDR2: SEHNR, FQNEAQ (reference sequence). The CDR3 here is CASSLDADNYGYTF. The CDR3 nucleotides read TGTGCCAGCAGCTTAGATGCAGATAACTATGGCTACACCTTC.

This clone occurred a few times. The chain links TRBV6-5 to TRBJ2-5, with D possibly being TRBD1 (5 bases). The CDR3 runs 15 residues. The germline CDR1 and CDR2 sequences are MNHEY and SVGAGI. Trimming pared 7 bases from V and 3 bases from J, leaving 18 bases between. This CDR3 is CASNQGSPRKETQYF. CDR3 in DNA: TGTGCCAGCAATCAGGGCAGCCCTAGGAAAGAGACCCAGTACTTC.

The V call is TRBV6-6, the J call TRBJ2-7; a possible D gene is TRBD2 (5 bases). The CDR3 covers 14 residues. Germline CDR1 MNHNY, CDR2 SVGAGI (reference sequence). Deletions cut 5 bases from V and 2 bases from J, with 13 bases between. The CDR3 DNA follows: TGTGCCAGCAGTATAGGACTGGGCCCCTACGAGCAGTACTTC. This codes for CASSIGLGPYEQYF.

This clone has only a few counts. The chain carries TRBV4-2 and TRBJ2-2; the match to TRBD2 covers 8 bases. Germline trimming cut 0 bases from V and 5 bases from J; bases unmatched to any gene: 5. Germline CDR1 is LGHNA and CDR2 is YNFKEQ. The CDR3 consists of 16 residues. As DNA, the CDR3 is TGTGCCAGCAGCCAAGATAGGGGACTAGAGACCGGGGAGCTGTTTTTT. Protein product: CASSQDRGLETGELFF.